This T cell receptor (beta chain) is from a study of T cell responses to AZD1222 COVID-19 vaccine. Notes on the study in general: Unmutated variant regions are reportedly the target of nearly half of TCRs that are spike-specific. Donors, mostly white British, included more females; clonal diversity was possibly underestimated.

Regarding this clone: The antigen is not known.

Germline CDR1 reads KGHDR; CDR2 reads SFDVKD. The CDR3 extends over 11 amino acids. V was clipped by 3 bases and J by 6 bases, with 4 bases between them. Here immunoSEQ multiplex PCR was the method, and the copy in TCRdb shows in-frame clones only, minus some. The sample includes 150,000 to 200,000 clones, approximately 90% of them seen just once. The source was peripheral blood, collected on day 0 of AZD1222 vaccination. The receptor was isolated from an adult in good health. The V call is TRBV24-1, the J call TRBJ1-1; no definite D call. DNA for the CDR3: TGTGCCACCAGTGATGGACCTGAAGCTTTCTTT. Encoded protein: CATSDGPEAFF.